Listed below are T cell receptor beta chains from one sample, sequenced in a study of CD8 T cells in Susac syndrome. TCRdb called the immunoSEQ multiplex PCR reads again in MiXCR, with one record for every CDR3 protein. The table shows some 150,000 distinct CDR3 sequences, with over 95% occurring only once. Sample: CD8+ T cells from PBMCs. The receptors were gathered from a human donor with multiple sclerosis. CDR3s include the opening cysteine and the closing phenylalanine or tryptophan. The D gene is left open where the match is weak.

>16|TRBV9|TRBJ1-2|TRBD1
TGTGCCAGCAGCGTACTCGGACAGGGAGCTAACTATGGCTACACCTTC
CASSVLGQGANYGYTF
>14|TRBV13|TRBJ1-5|NA
TGTGCCAGCAGCTTCTCAAAGGGCAATCAGCCCCAGCATTTT
CASSFSKGNQPQHF
>16|TRBV7-9|TRBJ2-3|NA
TGTGCCAGCAGCCCCCGGACTATCGAAACACCAGATACGCAGTATTTT
CASSPRTIETPDTQYF
>16|TRBV12-3/TRBV12-4|TRBJ2-3|NA
TGTGCCAGCAGCCACCTCCGGGACTCAAGCACAGATACGCAGTATTTT
CASSHLRDSSTDTQYF
>14|TRBV7-2|TRBJ2-5|NA
TGTGCCAGCAGCCCTCCTCTGGGCCAAGAGACCCAGTACTTC
CASSPPLGQETQYF
>14|TRBV4-1|TRBJ1-1|NA
TGCGCCAGCAGCCACGCAGCACAGGGCACTGAAGCTTTCTTT
CASSHAAQGTEAFF
>14|TRBV4-1|TRBJ1-2|NA
TGCGCCAGCAGCCCCCAGGCATCTAACTATGGCTACACCTTC
CASSPQASNYGYTF
>14|TRBV2|TRBJ2-7|TRBD1
TGTGCCAGCAGGGAGGACAGGTTACGCTACGAGCAGTACTTC
CASREDRLRYEQYF
>12|TRBV5-1|TRBJ2-1|NA
TGCGCCAGCAGCTTGTGGAGCGATGAGCAGTTCTTC
CASSLWSDEQFF
>15|TRBV3-1|TRBJ2-7|NA
TGTGCCAGCAGCCCCGACAGCTACCTCTCCTACGAGCAGTACTTC
CASSPDSYLSYEQYF
>13|TRBV6-5|TRBJ2-5|TRBD2
TGTGCCAGCAGACCGACTAGCGGGGGGTCCCAGTACTTC
CASRPTSGGSQYF
>17|TRBV20-1|TRBJ2-3|TRBD2
TGCAGTGCTAGGGGGACTAGCGGGGGGTCCCCCACAGATACGCAGTATTTT
CSARGTSGGSPTDTQYF
>15|TRBV3-1|TRBJ2-5|TRBD2
TGTGCCAGCAGCCCCATGACTAGCCTCCAAGAGACCCAGTACTTC
CASSPMTSLQETQYF